Below, 2 T cell receptor beta chains from the same sample are listed, as sequenced in a study of beta chain features in type 1 diabetes. cDNA synthesis used the whole RNA isolate, giving expressed TCRB sequences. Generated by immunoSEQ multiplex PCR, the TCRdb table keeps only in-frame clones and is missing some. The sample yields around 250,000 clones, roughly 13% seen once. Sequenced input: naive CD4+ T cells from blood. The receptors were gathered from a woman aged 40-49 years in good health.

In this sample, this clone turned up a few times. V usage is TRBV29-1 and J usage is TRBJ2-6; TRBD1 aligns across 7 bases. The germline CDR1 and CDR2 sequences are SQVTM and ANQGSEA. Losses at the gene ends were 7 bases for V and 0 bases for J; bases not matched to a gene: 9. The CDR3 has 16 residues. In DNA, the CDR3 is TGCAGCGCAGAGACAGGGTTGACCTCTGGGGCCAACGTCCTGACTTTC. As protein: CSAETGLTSGANVLTF.

This clone has just a few counts. The chain joins TRBV11-2 to TRBJ2-3, with D possibly matching TRBD1 (6 bases). Trimming took 1 base from V and 0 from J, leaving 11 bases between them. Germline V gene lookup returns CDR1 SGHAT and CDR2 FQNNGV. This CDR3 is built from 16 residues. As DNA, the CDR3 is TGTGCCAGCAGCTTAGGACACGGACAGAGCACAGATACGCAGTATTTT. Encoded protein: CASSLGHGQSTDTQYF.